A single sample is the source of the 6 T cell receptor beta chains below, sequenced in a study of early T cells in non-severe SARS-CoV-2 infection. MiXCR, applied by TCRdb to the 5' RACE reads, yields one record per CDR3 protein. The sample yields some 76,000 distinct CDR3 sequences, roughly an eighth seen once. The specimen was whole blood. Receptors originate from an adult who was a healthcare worker with PCR-confirmed SARS-CoV-2 infection or an uninfected control (not recorded which).

This CDR3 is CSAPGQGGEKLFF. CDR3 sequence (DNA): TGCAGTGCCCCGGGACAGGGCGGGGAAAAACTGTTTTTT. V is TRBV20-1 and J is TRBJ1-4; 9 bases map to TRBD1. CDR3 size: 13 residues. Germline-derived CDR1 and CDR2 are DFQATT and SNEGSKA (reference sequence). After removal of 6 bases from V and 8 bases from J, the junction contained 7 bases not matched to a gene.

In this sample, this clonotype turned up many times. This sequence joins TRBV29-1 and TRBJ2-1, with 8 bases lining up with TRBD1. Germline V gene data show CDR1 as SQVTM and CDR2 as ANQGSEA. The junction had 13 bases not matched to a gene; V was cut back by 6 bases and J by 9 bases. There are 14 residues in the CDR3. This CDR3 reads CSVRPGQAGGEQFF. CDR3 in DNA: TGCAGCGTGAGACCGGGACAGGCAGGTGGTGAGCAGTTCTTC.

The table lists this clonotype with a few counts. CDR3 sequence (DNA): TGTGCCAGCAGCGTAGCTTCTGGTACGAACACCGGGGAGCTGTTTTTT. Protein product: CASSVASGTNTGELFF. The J gene is TRBJ2-2, the V gene TRBV9; no clear D. The CDR3 is 16 amino acids. V gave up 0 bases and J gave up 0 bases, with 9 bases separating them. In germline, CDR1 is SGDLS, CDR2 YYNGEE.

There are a few counts of this clonotype. V and J are TRBV27 and TRBJ2-1; D call uncertain. Per germline, CDR1 MNHEY and CDR2 SMNVEV (reference sequence). V was shortened by 0 bases and J by 2 bases, with 8 bases between the two germline ends. CDR3 size: 15 residues. The CDR3 DNA is TGTGCCAGCAGTTTATCATGGGCCACCTACAATGAGCAGTTCTTC. Translation gives CASSLSWATYNEQFF.

This clonotype was detected many times. The genes are TRBV29-1 and TRBJ2-2; D is perhaps TRBD1 (5 bases). This CDR3 has 13 residues. Between the trimmed V and J ends, which lost 8 bases and 3 bases, there was a span of 13 bases. The germline V gene has CDR1 SQVTM and CDR2 ANQGSEA. The CDR3 nucleotides read TGCAGCATGATAGGGGCCCACACCGGGGAGCTGTTTTTT. Translating it yields CSMIGAHTGELFF.

The table lists this clonotype with a few counts. The chain joins TRBV11-2 to TRBJ2-5; 7 bases match TRBD2. The CDR3 has 14 amino acids. Germline lookup yields CDR1 SGHAT and CDR2 FQNNGV. The V and J ends lost 4 bases and 4 bases, in that order; junction bases with no gene match: 6. CDR3 in DNA: TGTGCCAGCAGCTCGGGACCGGGAGGAGAGACCCAGTACTTC. Translation: CASSSGPGGETQYF.